Following are 21 T cell receptor beta chains from one sample sequenced in a study of T-cell memory formation after mild COVID-19. TCRdb reprocessed the 5' RACE reads with MiXCR, giving one entry per CDR3 protein. This table has about 200,000 distinct CDR3 sequences, roughly 18% appearing once. Sequenced input: PBMCs or a T cell subset sorted from them (not recorded which). The receptors originated from an adult woman who had mild COVID-19 (a few samples of this study predate the infection). Cell type and time point are not known.

The gene calls are TRBV20-1 and TRBJ2-7; 9 nucleotides match TRBD1. Per germline, CDR1 DFQATT and CDR2 SNEGSKA (reference sequence). The V and J ends lost 0 bases and 7 bases, in that order; junction bases with no gene match: 10. The CDR3 totals 15 residues. CDR3 residues: CSARDPQGAAAEQYF. CDR3 coding DNA: TGCAGTGCTAGAGATCCACAGGGGGCGGCTGCGGAGCAGTACTTC.

The chain recombines TRBV7-6 with TRBJ2-3, with a weak D call TRBD2 (6 bases). Germline-derived CDR1 and CDR2 are SGHVS and FNYEAQ. Between the trimmed V and J ends, which lost 4 bases and 1 base, there was a span of 18 bases. The CDR3 totals 17 residues. This CDR3 is CASSYTAGWEGTDTQYF. CDR3 in DNA: TGTGCCAGCAGCTACACCGCGGGGTGGGAGGGCACAGATACGCAGTATTTT.

The chain couples TRBV6-2 or TRBV6-3 to TRBJ1-2; possibly TRBD1 for D (5 bases). Trimming cost V 8 bases and J 7 bases, with 17 bases left between them. Germline CDR1 MNHEY, CDR2 SVGEGT. There are 13 residues in the CDR3. The chain's CDR3 is CASRRDPVGGYTF. CDR3 DNA sequence: TGTGCCAGCCGGAGGGACCCAGTGGGTGGCTACACCTTC.

J is TRBJ2-1 and V is TRBV5-1; 14 bases are a match to TRBD2. The CDR3 covers 18 residues. V lost 2 bases and J lost 7; bases outside the gene matches: 11. In germline, CDR1 is SGHRS, CDR2 YFSETQ. CDR3 amino acids: CASSFGTSGSLQGNEQFF. DNA for the CDR3: TGCGCCAGCAGCTTCGGGACTAGCGGGAGCTTACAAGGTAATGAGCAGTTCTTC.

V is TRBV6-5 and J is TRBJ2-7, with TRBD1 matching 7 bases. Losses at the gene ends were 0 bases for V and 5 bases for J; bases not matched to a gene: 16. This CDR3 comprises 18 residues. Germline values: CDR1 MNHEY, CDR2 SVGAGI. The DNA for the CDR3 is TGTGCCAGCAGTTACTCGAAGGATAGGTCAGGGGGTCTCCACGAGCAGTACTTC. Encoded protein: CASSYSKDRSGGLHEQYF.

The V and J genes are TRBV6-1 and TRBJ2-7; D is uncertain. The CDR3 runs to 15 residues. Germline loops: CDR1 MNHNS, CDR2 SASEGT. Trimming pared 4 bases from V and 7 bases from J, leaving 20 bases between. CDR3 coding DNA: TGTGCCAGCAGTGCCGTGAACCCCCCGCCGTGGGAGCAGTACTTC. This encodes CASSAVNPPPWEQYF.

The rearrangement joins TRBV20-1 to TRBJ2-7, with unresolved D. Per the germline V gene, CDR1 is DFQATT and CDR2 is SNEGSKA (reference sequence). Trimming left V 3 bases short and J 6 bases short, with 12 bases between. This CDR3 has 12 amino acids. The CDR3, as DNA: TGCAGTGCTAGTCTAGGCAGGATCGAGCAGTACTTC. This sequence encodes CSASLGRIEQYF.

This clonotype was observed a handful of times. J is TRBJ2-5 and V is TRBV9; no clear D gene. Trimming cost V 0 bases and J 5 bases, with 11 bases left between them. The CDR3 is 14 residues long. Germline V gene data show CDR1 as SGDLS and CDR2 as YYNGEE. CDR3 amino acids: CASSVGSRAETQYF. CDR3 DNA: TGTGCCAGCAGCGTAGGGTCTCGGGCTGAGACCCAGTACTTC.

This clonotype was counted a few times. The junction departs from germline at one end; a sequencing error may be responsible. DNA for the CDR3: TGTGCTAGCAGCTTAAACCCAGGGGACAATGAGCAGTTCTTC. Encoded protein: CASSLNPGDNEQFF. The chain carries TRBV7-7 and TRBJ2-1; TRBD1 is a possible D gene (6 bases). Germline assignment: CDR1 SSHAT and CDR2 FNYEAQ (reference sequence). CDR3 length equals 14 residues.

The chain has TRBV7-3 and TRBJ2-1; TRBD1 matches at 9 bases. V was clipped by 4 bases and J by 3 bases; unmatched bases: 22. The length of the CDR3 is 21 residues. Germline V lookup: CDR1 SGHTA, CDR2 FQGTGA. CDR3 DNA sequence: TGTGCCAGCAGCTCCCCGAGCCCGGGACAGGGTCAGGGCGGGAGCTACAATGAGCAGTTCTTC. It codes for CASSSPSPGQGQGGSYNEQFF.

This clonotype was detected only a few times. Written as DNA, the CDR3 is TGTGCCACCAGCTCTCAACTCAGGGAATTTACGGCTTTCTTT. This sequence encodes CATSSQLREFTAFF. V usage is TRBV15 and J usage is TRBJ1-1; tentative D call: TRBD1 (5 bases). Between the trimmed V and J ends, which lost 5 bases and 11 bases, there was a span of 21 bases. There are 14 residues in the CDR3. Germline V gene sequence: CDR1 LNHNV, CDR2 YYDKDF (reference sequence).

This clonotype was seen many times. The chain is built from TRBV29-1 and TRBJ2-1; D is perhaps TRBD2 (5 bases). The CDR3 consists of 11 residues. The V end lost 7 bases, the J end lost 12 bases, and 16 bases lay between the germline ends. Germline CDR1 SQVTM, CDR2 ANQGSEA. Written as DNA, the CDR3 is TGCAGCGCTGGGAGTAATGATGCGCAGTTCTTC. Translation: CSAGSNDAQFF.

This clonotype was recorded many times. The genes are TRBV4-1 and TRBJ1-1; D unresolved. Germline V gene lookup returns CDR1 MGHRA and CDR2 YSYEKL. This CDR3 region has 14 residues. Trimming removed 3 bases from V and 2 bases from J, with 10 bases in between. This CDR3 reads CASSHGVANTEAFF. The CDR3 DNA reads TGCGCCAGCAGCCACGGGGTTGCCAACACTGAAGCTTTCTTT.

This clonotype occurred a few times. The chain links TRBV6-2 or TRBV6-3 to TRBJ2-1; D uncertain. Trimming left V 5 bases short and J 3 bases short, with 5 bases between. Germline CDR1 MNHEY, CDR2 SVGEGT. This CDR3 region has 12 residues. The CDR3 loop is CASSRVYNEQFF. The CDR3 coding sequence is TGTGCCAGCAGTCGCGTCTACAATGAGCAGTTCTTC.

This clonotype was seen more than once but under ten times. This rearrangement joins TRBV4-2 to TRBJ2-1, with 7 bases matching TRBD2. CDR1 and CDR2 (germline): LGHNA, YNFKEQ. Trimming cost V 1 base and J 7 bases; bases outside gene matches: 7. This CDR3 spans 15 amino acids. The CDR3 DNA follows: TGTGCCAGCAGCCAAGCCCTCGGGGGGTGGAATGAGCAGTTCTTC. The encoded protein is CASSQALGGWNEQFF.

The chain employs TRBV29-1 and TRBJ2-5, with D possibly being TRBD2 (6 bases). Trimming pared 6 bases from V and 7 bases from J, leaving 18 bases between. In germline, CDR1 is SQVTM, CDR2 ANQGSEA. The CDR3 is 13 amino acids. This CDR3 is CSVDPGGVGTQYF. CDR3 in DNA: TGCAGCGTCGATCCCGGAGGGGTTGGGACCCAGTACTTC.

This clonotype was seen a handful of times. The chain couples TRBV6-2 or TRBV6-3 to TRBJ1-6; D is possibly TRBD1 (5 bases). The germline V gene has CDR1 MNHEY and CDR2 SVGEGT. V lost 3 bases and J lost 7, with 10 bases in between. The CDR3 is 14 amino acids. Here the CDR3 reads CASSYGNRNSPLHF. The DNA of the CDR3 is TGTGCCAGCAGTTATGGAAACAGGAATTCACCCCTCCACTTT.

This rearrangement joins TRBV20-1 to TRBJ1-1; D might be TRBD1 (6 bases). The V end lost 3 bases, the J end lost 1 base, and 12 bases lay between the germline ends. Per germline, CDR1 DFQATT and CDR2 SNEGSKA (reference sequence). This CDR3 is built from 14 residues. In nucleotides, the CDR3 is TGCAGTGCTAGGGTATGGGACAAGAACACTGAAGCTTTCTTT. Translating gives CSARVWDKNTEAFF.

The table lists this clonotype with a few counts. The rearrangement links TRBV6-5 to TRBJ2-2; D remains unclear. Germline CDR1 is MNHEY and CDR2 is SVGAGI. Trimming removed 10 bases at V and 5 bases at J, with 11 bases between. The CDR3 is 12 residues long. CDR3 protein: CATQRGTGELFF. DNA for the CDR3: TGTGCCACGCAACGTGGGACCGGGGAGCTGTTTTTT.

The genes are TRBV29-1 and TRBJ1-1; TRBD1 might be the D (6 bases). V shed 7 bases and J shed 0 bases, with 18 bases lying between them. The CDR3 consists of 15 residues. Looked up from germline, CDR1 is SQVTM and CDR2 is ANQGSEA. CDR3 nucleotide sequence: TGCAGCGCCGCACCCCTAACAGGGCTGAACACTGAAGCTTTCTTT. It encodes CSAAPLTGLNTEAFF.

This clonotype was observed a few times. The chain uses TRBV7-2 and TRBJ2-1; maybe TRBD1 (6 bases). CDR3 length equals 11 residues. The ends were cut back, 3 bases at V and 12 bases at J, with 9 bases in the middle. Germline lookup yields CDR1 SGHTA and CDR2 FQGNSA. The CDR3, as DNA: TGTGCCAGCAGCTTTGACAGGAGGCAGTTCTTC. Protein product: CASSFDRRQFF.